The entry that follows covers one T cell receptor beta chain sequence. The antigen is undetermined. The length of the CDR3 is 14 residues. Between the trimmed V and J ends, which lost 6 bases and 0 bases, there was a span of 9 bases. These data belong to a study of T-cell reconstitution after alpha-beta-depleted transplantation in children. General study points: Fresh T-cell production supplied most of the T-cell counts and diversity seen one year after transplant. Roughly two months post-transplant, alpha-beta T cells reportedly originated from several hundred graft clones that had expanded.

Preparation of the TCRbeta library was carried out with unique molecular identifiers. TCRdb called the PCR reads again in MiXCR, with one record for every CDR3 protein. The data show 200,000 or so distinct CDR3 sequences, roughly 6.3% seen once. Source: PBMCs, taken before TCRalphabeta/CD19-depleted stem cell transplant. This clonotype originated in a girl under three years old with combined immunodeficiency, due to receive a stem cell transplant. The rearrangement joins TRBV12-3 or TRBV12-4 to TRBJ1-5, with unresolved D. This CDR3 reads CASSHTDSNQPQHF. The CDR3 coding sequence is TGTGCCAGCAGCCACACAGATAGCAATCAGCCCCAGCATTTT.